Listed below are T cell receptor beta chains from one sample, sequenced in a study of cytomegalovirus exposure and HLA in healthy donors. Profiling relied on immunoSEQ multiplex PCR, and the TCRdb table lists in-frame clones only, not all of them. This table holds 190,000 or so clones, roughly four fifths found once. Sequenced material: PBMCs. These receptors all come from a man aged 45-60 years in good health and CMV-seronegative. The CDR3 runs from the conserved cysteine through the conserved F or W. D genes are given only for firm matches. Rows give clone size only sometimes, using once, few, many, or a class for an expanded clone.

D gene,J gene,V gene,clone size,CDR3 protein,CDR3 DNA
-,TRBJ1-1,TRBV19,few,CASSITVNTEAFF,TGTGCCAGTAGTATCACGGTGAACACTGAAGCTTTCTTT
-,TRBJ1-1,TRBV29-1,few,CSVVPARGTEAFF,TGCAGCGTTGTACCGGCGAGGGGGACTGAAGCTTTCTTT
-,TRBJ2-7,TRBV7-3,-,CASSLTGKGHEQYF,TGTGCCAGCAGCCTGACAGGCAAAGGCCACGAGCAGTACTTC
TRBD1,TRBJ2-6,TRBV4-3,few,CASSDTTLTGGVSGANVLTF,TGCGCCAGCAGCGACACGACCCTGACAGGGGGAGTCTCTGGGGCCAACGTCCTGACTTTC
-,TRBJ2-2,TRBV14,-,CASSPTRGELFF,TGTGCCAGCAGCCCCACGCGGGGGGAGCTGTTTTTT
-,TRBJ2-2,TRBV4-3,-,CASSQDRGSTGELFF,TGCGCCAGCAGCCAAGATCGGGGTTCCACCGGGGAGCTGTTTTTT
TRBD1,TRBJ2-4,TRBV4-3,-,CASSQDGTGTKNIQYF,TGCGCCAGCAGCCAAGATGGGACAGGGACCAAAAACATTCAGTACTTC
TRBD1,TRBJ2-7,TRBV7-2,few,CASSLDRGSYEQYF,TGTGCCAGCAGCTTAGACAGGGGGTCCTACGAGCAGTACTTC
TRBD2,TRBJ2-7,TRBV7-2,once,CASSRAVPAGGSSYEQYF,TGTGCCAGCAGCCGAGCCGTCCCAGCGGGAGGCAGTTCGTACGAGCAGTACTTC
TRBD1,TRBJ2-7,TRBV6-5,-,CASSSGGQGEYEQYF,TGTGCCAGCAGTTCCGGCGGACAGGGCGAGTACGAGCAGTACTTC
-,TRBJ2-1,TRBV19,once,CASSIAREAHNEQFF,TGTGCCAGTAGTATAGCCAGGGAGGCTCACAATGAGCAGTTCTTC
-,TRBJ2-7,TRBV30,-,CAWSVRYEQYF,TGTGCCTGGAGTGTACGGTACGAGCAGTACTTC
-,TRBJ1-4,TRBV7-8,-,CASSLDPGDEKLFF,TGTGCCAGCAGCCTCGACCCCGGGGATGAAAAACTGTTTTTT
-,TRBJ2-7,TRBV29-1,-,CSVVQARGSYEQYF,TGCAGCGTTGTACAGGCCAGGGGCTCCTACGAGCAGTACTTC
-,TRBJ2-5,TRBV7-9,-,CASSLTGQIQETQYF,TGTGCCAGCAGCTTAACCGGACAAATCCAAGAGACCCAGTACTTC
-,TRBJ1-1,TRBV7-2,-,CASSLRGGPGNTEAFF,TGTGCCAGCAGCTTAAGGGGGGGCCCCGGGAACACTGAAGCTTTCTTT
-,TRBJ1-4,TRBV9,-,CASSAQGVTNEKLFF,TGTGCCAGCAGCGCACAGGGAGTAACTAATGAAAAACTGTTTTTT
TRBD2,TRBJ2-7,TRBV28,-,CASSLSAGGHLQYF,TGTGCCAGCAGTTTATCAGCGGGAGGGCATTTACAGTACTTC
-,TRBJ2-5,TRBV25-1,once,CASSPAVGGDQETQYF,TGTGCCAGCAGTCCTGCGGTAGGGGGGGACCAAGAGACCCAGTACTTC
-,TRBJ2-1,TRBV11-2,once,CASSLSGNEQFF,TGTGCCAGCAGCTTATCGGGGAATGAGCAGTTCTTC
TRBD1,TRBJ1-2,TRBV4-1,-,CASSPGGTGSFNYGYTF,TGCGCCAGCAGCCCTGGGGGGACAGGGAGTTTTAACTATGGCTACACCTTC
TRBD2,TRBJ2-1,TRBV2,-,CASNGLAGEGNEQFF,TGTGCCAGCAATGGACTAGCGGGAGAGGGAAATGAGCAGTTCTTC
-,TRBJ1-6,TRBV4-3,few,CASSQDWAGASPLHF,TGCGCCAGCAGCCAAGATTGGGCAGGGGCCTCACCCCTCCACTTT
TRBD1,TRBJ1-1,TRBV6-1,-,CASTRQGGLNTEAFF,TGTGCCAGCACCCGACAGGGAGGACTGAACACTGAAGCTTTCTTT
-,TRBJ2-1,TRBV6-6,-,CASSPSIYEQFF,TGTGCCAGCAGTCCCAGTATCTATGAGCAGTTCTTC
TRBD1,TRBJ1-1,TRBV19,-,CASSTQGAHLTEAFF,TGTGCCAGTAGTACACAGGGGGCGCATCTCACTGAAGCTTTCTTT
-,TRBJ2-1,TRBV9,-,CASSVLRGFGNEQFF,TGTGCCAGCAGCGTATTGCGGGGTTTCGGCAATGAGCAGTTCTTC
-,TRBJ2-7,TRBV6-5,-,CASSRDLFYGQYF,TGTGCCAGCAGTAGGGACTTGTTCTACGGGCAGTACTTC
-,TRBJ1-1,TRBV19,-,CASSIRARTEAFF,TGTGCCAGTAGTATCAGGGCTAGGACTGAAGCTTTCTTT
-,TRBJ1-1,TRBV28,-,CASSTQGLGTEAFF,TGTGCCAGCAGCACACAGGGATTAGGCACTGAAGCTTTCTTT
-,TRBJ2-1,TRBV5-4,-,CASSFFQGSSYNEQFF,TGTGCCAGCAGCTTCTTTCAGGGGAGCTCCTACAATGAGCAGTTCTTC
-,TRBJ2-3,TRBV5-1,once,CASRRTGLSSTDTQYF,TGCGCCAGCAGACGAACAGGGTTGTCGAGCACAGATACGCAGTATTTT
-,TRBJ2-6,TRBV19,once,CASSIASGGALSGANVLTF,TGTGCCAGTAGTATAGCATCGGGCGGGGCGCTCTCTGGGGCCAACGTCCTGACTTTC
TRBD2,TRBJ2-5,TRBV5-1,-,CASSLGLAAGEYQETQYF,TGCGCCAGCAGCTTGGGGCTGGCGGCGGGGGAGTACCAAGAGACCCAGTACTTC
-,TRBJ2-5,TRBV7-9,-,CASSLAPAGGRGETQYF,TGTGCCAGCAGCTTAGCGCCCGCCGGTGGCAGGGGAGAGACCCAGTACTTC
-,TRBJ1-1,TRBV4-1,-,CASSQAWSRNTEAFF,TGTGCCAGCAGCCAAGCATGGTCCAGGAACACTGAAGCTTTCTTT
-,TRBJ2-3,TRBV7-9,few,CSSNLRDSSTDTQYF,TGTTCCAGCAATCTGAGGGACTCTAGCACAGATACGCAGTATTTT
-,TRBJ1-4,TRBV7-9,-,CASSLPGLNEKLFF,TGTGCCAGCAGCTTGCCGGGACTTAATGAAAAACTGTTTTTT
TRBD2,TRBJ2-1,TRBV6-4,-,CASSDLAGGVSDEQFF,TGTGCCAGCAGCGACCTAGCGGGAGGGGTCTCGGATGAGCAGTTCTTC
-,TRBJ1-3,TRBV28,-,CASSFRNTIYF,TGTGCCAGCAGTTTTAGAAACACCATATATTTT
-,TRBJ1-2,TRBV7-2,-,CASSLVEGDGYTF,TGTGCCAGCAGCTTAGTGGAAGGGGATGGCTACACCTTC
-,TRBJ2-7,TRBV20-1,-,CSGTPLNEQYF,TGCAGTGGGACTCCCCTAAACGAGCAGTACTTC